This T cell receptor (beta chain) is from a study of shared clonotypes between healthy human individuals. The germline V and J ends were trimmed by 4 bases and 9 bases, with 19 bases remaining between them. This CDR3 has 15 residues. The germline V gene encodes CDR1 LGHNA and CDR2 YSLEER. A CD45RA+ naive subset and a CD45RA-negative memory subset were split from CD4+ cells. The input for sorted-subset replicate PCRs was approximately 200 ng DNA, around 27,000 T cell genomes. The data were produced by immunoSEQ multiplex PCR, yet TCRdb's version contains in-frame clones alone and is incomplete. Among some 2,100,000 clones listed, almost 96% were seen once.

The chain has TRBV4-3 and TRBJ2-1, with a weak D call TRBD2 (6 bases). The clonotype was recovered from a man between 18 and 29 years old in good health. What was sequenced was naive CD4+ T cells sorted from blood. The subset was: CD45RA+ positively selected. CDR3 amino acids: CASSRVWGESSEQFF. CDR3 sequence (DNA): TGCGCCAGCAGCCGGGTGTGGGGGGAGAGTAGTGAGCAGTTCTTC.